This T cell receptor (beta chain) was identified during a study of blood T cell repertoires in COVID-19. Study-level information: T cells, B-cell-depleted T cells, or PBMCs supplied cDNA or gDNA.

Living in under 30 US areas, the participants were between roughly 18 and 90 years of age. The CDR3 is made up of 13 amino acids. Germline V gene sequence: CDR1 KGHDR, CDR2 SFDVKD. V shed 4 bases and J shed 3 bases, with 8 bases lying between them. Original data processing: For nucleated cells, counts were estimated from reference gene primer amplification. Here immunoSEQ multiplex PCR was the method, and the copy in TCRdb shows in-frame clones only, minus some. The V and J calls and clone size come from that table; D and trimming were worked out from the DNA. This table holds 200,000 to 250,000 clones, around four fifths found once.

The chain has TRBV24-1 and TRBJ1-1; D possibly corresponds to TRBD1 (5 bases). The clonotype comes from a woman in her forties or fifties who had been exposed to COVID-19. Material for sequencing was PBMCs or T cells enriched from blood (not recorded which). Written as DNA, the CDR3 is TGTGCCACCAGTGAAGGGGCTGACACTGAAGCTTTCTTT. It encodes CATSEGADTEAFF.